The 29 T cell receptor beta chains listed next were all sequenced from one sample in a study of cytomegalovirus exposure and HLA in healthy donors. It was with 60 Vbeta and 13 Jbeta primers that the PCR ran. The repertoire was sequenced with immunoSEQ multiplex PCR; TCRdb's copy has only in-frame clones and lacks some. The data hold 150,000 to 200,000 clones, with about four fifths observed a single time. Sequencing input: PBMCs. These receptors were collected from a boy between 2 and 15 years old in good health and CMV-seronegative.

Comment on this clone: At one of its ends the junction is not consistent with the germline gene, which may arise from a read error. The chain recombines TRBV7-7 with TRBJ2-5; weak D call: TRBD2 (6 bases). This CDR3 is built from 15 residues. The V gene's germline CDR1 is SSHAT and CDR2 FNYEAQ (reference sequence). CDR3 sequence (DNA): TGTGCTAGCAGCTTGGGGGGTACAACGGGGGAGACCCAGTACTTC. Translating it yields CASSLGGTTGETQYF. The entire variable domain, with the rest obtained from reference TRBV7-7 and TRBJ2-5, is as follows: GAGVSQSPRYKVTKRGQDVTLRCDPISSHATLYWYQQALGQGPEFLTYFNYEAQPDKSGLPSDRFSAERPEGSISTLTIQRTEQRDSAMYRCASSLGGTTGETQYFGPGTRLLVL.

Only a few counts were recorded for this clone. Other DNA sequences of this sample code for an identical CDR3. The chain combines TRBV6-5 with TRBJ1-5; 9 positions agree with TRBD1. Germline values: CDR1 MNHEY, CDR2 SVGAGI. The CDR3 has 14 amino acids. The V segment lost 6 bases and the J segment 4 bases; nucleotides outside the gene matches: 4. For the CDR3, the DNA is TGTGCCAGCAGCAGGGACAGGGTTAATCAGCCCCAGCATTTT. Translated, it gives CASSRDRVNQPQHF.

The chain has TRBV19 and TRBJ1-1; possible D gene TRBD1, 6 bases. The CDR3 spans 14 residues. CDR1 and CDR2 (germline): LNHDA, SQIVND (reference sequence). V gave up 3 bases and J gave up 5 bases, with 13 bases separating them. Here the CDR3 DNA reads TGTGCCAGTAGTATCACGGGCAGGGGAACTGAAGCTTTCTTT. The encoded protein is CASSITGRGTEAFF.

The chain carries TRBV21-1 and TRBJ2-5; whether TRBD1, the table's D call, matches the DNA was not checked. TRBV21-1 is annotated as a pseudogene. This CDR3 has 13 residues. The CDR3 DNA is TGTGCCAGCAAGGAGGGGGCCGGGGAGACCCAGTACTTC. Residues: CASKEGAGETQYF.

Only one count was recorded for this clone. The V gene is TRBV7-8, the J gene TRBJ2-3; 14 nucleotides line up with TRBD2. The CDR3 is made up of 15 amino acids. Trimming cost V 5 bases and J 5 bases; bases outside gene matches: 3. Germline V gene sequence: CDR1 SGHVS, CDR2 FQNEAQ. The CDR3 protein is CASSRLAGGQDTQYF. The CDR3 DNA follows: TGTGCCAGCAGCCGACTAGCGGGGGGGCAAGATACGCAGTATTTT.

This chain links TRBV9 with TRBJ2-5; D perhaps matches TRBD2 (6 bases). Germline CDR1 SGDLS, CDR2 YYNGEE. The CDR3 has 15 amino acids. V was cut by 4 bases and J by 5 bases, with 18 bases left in between. The CDR3 is CASSPEGGRWETQYF. DNA of the CDR3: TGTGCCAGCAGCCCCGAGGGAGGCAGGTGGGAGACCCAGTACTTC. The full variable domain, in which reference TRBV9 and TRBJ2-5 provide the parts outside the CDR3, is DSGVTQTPKHLITATGQRVTLRCSPRSGDLSVYWYQQSLDQGLQFLIQYYNGEERAKGNILERFSAQQFPDLHSELNLSSLELGDSALYFCASSPEGGRWETQYFGPGTRLLVL.

The CDR3 spells CASSGGLAVYNEQFF. CDR3 nucleotide sequence: TGTGCCAGCAGTGGGGGACTAGCGGTCTACAATGAGCAGTTCTTC. The V call is TRBV2, the J call TRBJ2-1; 11 bases are shared with TRBD2. CDR3 length: 15 residues. V dropped 4 bases and J dropped 3; count of bases not matched to a gene: 2. Germline CDR1 reads SNHLY; CDR2 reads FYNNEI. Together with reference TRBV2 and TRBJ2-1, the CDR3 gives the full variable domain: EPEVTQTPSHQVTQMGQEVILRCVPISNHLYFYWYRQILGQKVEFLVSFYNNEISEKSEIFDDQFSVERPDGSNFTLKIRSTKLEDSAMYFCASSGGLAVYNEQFFGPGTRLTVL.

The rearrangement uses TRBV4-1 and TRBJ2-7, with TRBD1 identical over 9 bases. Germline assignment: CDR1 MGHRA and CDR2 YSYEKL. With 9 bases clipped from V and 3 bases from J, the junction kept 12 bases outside the gene matches. This CDR3 has 15 residues. The DNA for the CDR3 is TGCGCCAGTGCGGGACAGGGCGAATTTGGCTACGAGCAGTACTTC. The encoded protein is CASAGQGEFGYEQYF.

This chain uses TRBV25-1 with TRBJ2-3; 11 nucleotides agree with TRBD2. Germline V gene data show CDR1 as MGHDK and CDR2 as SYGVNS. Trimming cost V 7 bases and J 4 bases; bases outside gene matches: 7. The CDR3 covers 15 residues. CDR3 in DNA: TGTGCCAGCAATAGCGGGGGGGCTTACCCAGATACGCAGTATTTT. The encoded protein is CASNSGGAYPDTQYF.

The chain is built from TRBV28 and TRBJ2-5, with a weak D call TRBD2 (6 bases). The CDR3 is 12 residues long. Germline assignment: CDR1 MDHEN and CDR2 SYDVKM. V was trimmed by 8 bases and J by 0 bases, leaving 7 bases between them. CDR3 coding DNA: TGTGCCAGCCGGGGGTACCAAGAGACCCAGTACTTC. Protein product: CASRGYQETQYF. Variable domain in full (rest from reference TRBV28 and TRBJ2-5): DVKVTQSSRYLVKRTGEKVFLECVQDMDHENMFWYRQDPGLGLRLIYFSYDVKMKEKGDIPEGYSVSREKKERFSLILESASTNQTSMYLCASRGYQETQYFGPGTRLLVL.

The V and J genes are TRBV19 and TRBJ1-6; D is possibly TRBD1 (6 bases). CDR1 and CDR2 (germline): LNHDA, SQIVND (reference sequence). V lost 8 bases to trimming and J lost 14 bases, with 19 bases between them. CDR3 size: 13 residues. The CDR3 DNA is TGTGCCAGTGGTGGTTTTGGGGAGGGGGCCCTCCACTTT. It specifies CASGGFGEGALHF.

This chain joins TRBV2 and TRBJ1-2; the match to TRBD1 covers 12 bases. Unmatched junction bases numbered 7, after V lost 4 bases and J lost 4 bases. The CDR3 runs to 16 residues. Looked up from germline, CDR1 is SNHLY and CDR2 is FYNNEI. The CDR3 DNA reads TGTGCCAGCAGTGGTCTGGGGACAGGGGGCCTCTATGGCTACACCTTC. Residues: CASSGLGTGGLYGYTF. Looking up the rest from reference TRBV2 and TRBJ1-2 gives the full variable domain: EPEVTQTPSHQVTQMGQEVILRCVPISNHLYFYWYRQILGQKVEFLVSFYNNEISEKSEIFDDQFSVERPDGSNFTLKIRSTKLEDSAMYFCASSGLGTGGLYGYTFGSGTRLTVV.

V usage is TRBV7-9 and J usage is TRBJ2-5; perhaps TRBD2 as D (5 bases). The CDR3 totals 14 residues. V was shortened by 6 bases and J by 5 bases, with 16 bases between the two germline ends. Germline assignment: CDR1 SEHNR and CDR2 FQNEAQ (reference sequence). The CDR3 loop reads CASRAPGSGETQYF. For the CDR3, the DNA is TGTGCCAGCAGGGCTCCGGGATCGGGGGAGACCCAGTACTTC. The full variable domain, rest sourced from reference TRBV7-9 and TRBJ2-5, is DTGVSQNPRHKITKRGQNVTFRCDPISEHNRLYWYRQTLGQGPEFLTYFQNEAQLEKSRLLSDRFSAERPKGSFSTLEIQRTEQGDSAMYLCASRAPGSGETQYFGPGTRLLVL.

The CDR3 reads CASSWGQGSTDTQYF. For the CDR3, the DNA is TGTGCCAGCAGCTGGGGACAGGGAAGCACAGATACGCAGTATTTT. The chain uses TRBV5-4 and TRBJ2-3; 9 bases are shared with TRBD1. Trimming removed 3 bases from V and 0 bases from J; junction bases left unmatched: 2. CDR1 and CDR2 (germline): SGHNT, YYREEE (reference sequence). The CDR3 sequence is 15 residues long.

V and J are TRBV2 and TRBJ1-5, with 8 positions matching TRBD1. In germline, CDR1 is SNHLY, CDR2 FYNNEI. J was trimmed by 7 bases and V by 5 bases; bases with no gene match: 16. CDR3 length equals 17 residues. The CDR3 sequence: CASSFDRGGTIGQPQHF. CDR3 nucleotides: TGTGCCAGCAGTTTTGACAGGGGAGGCACAATAGGGCAGCCCCAGCATTTT.

CDR3 in amino acids: CASSPRGAEAFF. CDR3 sequence (DNA): TGTGCCAGCAGCCCTAGGGGTGCTGAAGCTTTCTTT. The chain has TRBV11-3 and TRBJ1-1; a possible D gene is TRBD1 (5 bases). Germline V gene lookup returns CDR1 SGHNT and CDR2 YENEEA. This CDR3 comprises 12 residues. V lost 5 bases and J 6 bases, leaving 10 bases between the germline ends.

V usage is TRBV2 and J usage is TRBJ1-2, with D possibly being TRBD1 (5 bases). Trimming left V 2 bases short and J 4 bases short, with 14 bases between. Germline V lookup: CDR1 SNHLY, CDR2 FYNNEI. The CDR3 totals 15 residues. CDR3 coding DNA: TGTGCCAGCAGTGAACTGGACACGGGTTCCTATGGCTACACCTTC. It yields the protein CASSELDTGSYGYTF. Variable domain in full (rest from reference TRBV2 and TRBJ1-2): EPEVTQTPSHQVTQMGQEVILRCVPISNHLYFYWYRQILGQKVEFLVSFYNNEISEKSEIFDDQFSVERPDGSNFTLKIRSTKLEDSAMYFCASSELDTGSYGYTFGSGTRLTVV.

This chain links TRBV19 with TRBJ1-6, with 7 bases matching TRBD1. Germline V lookup: CDR1 LNHDA, CDR2 SQIVND (reference sequence). The junction had 6 bases not matched to a gene; V was cut back by 3 bases and J by 7 bases. This CDR3 is 15 amino acids long. CDR3 DNA sequence: TGTGCCAGTAGTATCGGAGACAGGGAGAATTCACCCCTCCACTTT. Translated, it gives CASSIGDRENSPLHF. The full variable domain, with the rest looked up from reference TRBV19 and TRBJ1-6, is DGGITQSPKYLFRKEGQNVTLSCEQNLNHDAMYWYRQDPGQGLRLIYYSQIVNDFQKGDIAEGYSVSREKKESFPLTVTSAQKNPTAFYLCASSIGDRENSPLHFGNGTRLTVT.

The CDR3 spells CASSLPVRDIQETQYF. The CDR3 nucleotides are TGTGCCAGCAGTCTTCCGGTGAGGGACATTCAAGAGACCCAGTACTTC. The chain links TRBV7-8 to TRBJ2-5; D is perhaps TRBD1 (6 bases). Trimming cost V 6 bases and J 2 bases, with 19 bases left between them. CDR3 length: 16 amino acids. Germline values: CDR1 SGHVS, CDR2 FQNEAQ.

This sequence joins TRBV5-1 and TRBJ2-7, with D perhaps matching TRBD2 (5 bases). The CDR3 runs 15 residues. From germline, CDR1 is SGHRS and CDR2 YFSETQ. Trimming shortened V by 7 bases and J by 2 bases, and 19 bases separated the two germline ends. The CDR3 DNA is TGCGCCAGCCGCTCTAATCCCAGCGGAGCCTACGAGCAGTACTTC. Translated, it gives CASRSNPSGAYEQYF.

This rearrangement joins TRBV29-1 to TRBJ2-3, with a weak D call TRBD2 (7 bases). CDR3 length: 13 amino acids. In germline, CDR1 is SQVTM, CDR2 ANQGSEA. Trimming pared 7 bases from V and 6 bases from J, leaving 17 bases between. CDR3 DNA sequence: TGCAGCGGACTCAGGGAGGGGGTGGATACGCAGTATTTT. Protein: CSGLREGVDTQYF.

The rearrangement joins TRBV6-6 to TRBJ1-1; D is undetermined. Trimming shortened V by 5 bases and J by 3 bases, and 13 bases separated the two germline ends. The CDR3 totals 14 residues. From germline, CDR1 is MNHNY and CDR2 SVGAGI (reference sequence). CDR3 DNA sequence: TGTGCCAGCAGTACCATCGGCCGGGACACTGAAGCTTTCTTT. Translating it yields CASSTIGRDTEAFF.

This clone was counted only a few times. The V and J genes are TRBV27 and TRBJ2-2; 7 bases fit TRBD1. This CDR3 region has 19 residues. The germline CDR1 and CDR2 sequences are MNHEY and SMNVEV (reference sequence). V lost 6 bases, J lost 2 bases, and 18 bases stayed unmatched. Here the CDR3 reads CASSAKYRGNLFNTGELFF. In DNA form, the CDR3 reads TGTGCCAGCAGCGCAAAATACAGGGGAAACTTATTTAACACCGGGGAGCTGTTTTTT.

This clone has only a few counts. The genes are TRBV6-1 and TRBJ2-7; 7 positions match TRBD2. V lost 9 bases, J lost 0 bases, and 11 bases stayed unmatched. Germline V lookup: CDR1 MNHNS, CDR2 SASEGT. CDR3 length: 15 residues. The CDR3 DNA reads as TGTGCCAGTCTCGGGAGGAAGATCGACTCCTACGAGCAGTACTTC. Its translation is CASLGRKIDSYEQYF.

The chain recombines TRBV2 with TRBJ1-2, with D uncertain. Trimming left V 7 bases short and J 4 bases short, with 7 bases between. Germline V gene data show CDR1 as SNHLY and CDR2 as FYNNEI. This CDR3 region has 11 residues. The DNA of the CDR3 is TGTGCCAGCACGGAGGTCTATGGCTACACCTTC. Its protein is CASTEVYGYTF.

This clone was seen more than once but under ten times. This CDR3 is CASSAGGDTQYF. CDR3 bases: TGTGCCAGCAGTGCGGGCGGAGATACGCAGTATTTT. The rearrangement links TRBV7-3 to TRBJ2-3, with D perhaps TRBD2 (5 bases). The CDR3 covers 12 residues. Trimming took 6 bases from V and 5 from J, leaving 9 bases between them. Germline CDR1 is SGHTA and CDR2 is FQGTGA.

The rearrangement uses TRBV5-6 and TRBJ1-2, with D perhaps matching TRBD1 (5 bases). This CDR3 has 15 amino acids. Trimming removed 1 base at V and 0 bases at J, with 10 bases between. The germline V gene encodes CDR1 SGHDT and CDR2 YYEEEE. As DNA, the CDR3 is TGTGCCAGCAGCTTGAGTAACAGGCCTAACTATGGCTACACCTTC. As protein: CASSLSNRPNYGYTF.

The chain has TRBV5-6 and TRBJ1-2; D might be TRBD1 (5 bases). CDR1 and CDR2 (germline): SGHDT, YYEEEE. The CDR3 covers 13 residues. The V and J ends lost 5 bases and 4 bases respectively, with 12 bases between them. The CDR3 region is CASRLQDVYGYTF. The CDR3 bases are TGTGCCAGCAGACTACAGGACGTCTATGGCTACACCTTC.

This clone was seen a single time. The chain's CDR3 is CASSFYTLSEKLFF. The CDR3 DNA reads TGTGCCAGCAGTTTTTATACCCTTAGTGAAAAACTGTTTTTT. This chain connects TRBV28 to TRBJ1-4; no definite D call. The CDR3 is 14 residues long. Per the germline V gene, CDR1 is MDHEN and CDR2 is SYDVKM. V lost 3 bases and J lost 7, with 12 bases in between.